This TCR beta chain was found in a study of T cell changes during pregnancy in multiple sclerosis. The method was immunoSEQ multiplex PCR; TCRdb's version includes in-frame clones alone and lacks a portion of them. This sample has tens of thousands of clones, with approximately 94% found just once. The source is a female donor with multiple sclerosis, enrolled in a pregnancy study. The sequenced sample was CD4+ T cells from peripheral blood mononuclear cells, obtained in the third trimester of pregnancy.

The CDR3 is CASSSRLAGGQETQYF. CDR3 DNA: TGTGCCAGCAGCTCCAGACTAGCGGGAGGGCAAGAGACCCAGTACTTC. The rearrangement uses TRBV11-2 and TRBJ2-5; 14 bases align to TRBD2. Losses at the gene ends were 4 bases for V and 2 bases for J; bases not matched to a gene: 3. The CDR3 is 16 residues long. Germline V gene data show CDR1 as SGHAT and CDR2 as FQNNGV.